This TCR beta chain was recovered during a study of blood T cell repertoires in COVID-19. Across the study: Sites in the United States, Italy and Spain provided acute and convalescent COVID-19 samples. T cells, B-cell-depleted T cells, or PBMCs provided the cDNA or gDNA that served as material.

Authors' data handling: Amplification with reference gene primers provided the estimates of nucleated cell counts. Profiled with immunoSEQ multiplex PCR; TCRdb holds only in-frame clones, not every one. Clone size and the V and J calls come from that table; the DNA yielded D and trimming. The table includes 70,000 to 85,000 clones, around 83% detected once. V was pared by 7 bases and J by 0 bases, with 6 bases of the junction left unmatched. The CDR3 contains 15 residues. Germline V gives CDR1 SGHRS, CDR2 YFSETQ. V is TRBV5-1 and J is TRBJ1-3; TRBD1 matches at 8 bases. The material sequenced was peripheral blood. The receptor's source is a man older than 75 with active or convalescent COVID-19. This CDR3 is CASSTGESSGNTIYF. The CDR3, as DNA: TGCGCCAGCTCGACAGGGGAGAGCTCTGGAAACACCATATATTTT.